Given below is one TCR beta chain in context. As yet, its antigen is unknown. Using quantitative 5'-RACE with molecular barcodes, the authors made TCR beta libraries. TCRdb itself ran the 5' RACE reads through MiXCR, one entry per CDR3 protein. Of some 240,000 distinct CDR3 sequences listed, 18% are singletons. The trim removed 7 bases at V and 6 bases at J, leaving 17 bases unmatched. Germline-derived CDR1 and CDR2 are MNHNS and SASEGT. The CDR3 has 17 residues. This sample stems from a study of CD8 T cells in ankylosing spondylitis. Findings and caveats of the study: With a CD8+ phenotype, disease-linked clones were relatively rare in peripheral blood. Blood from ankylosing spondylitis patients appeared to carry a characteristic roughly 8-variant TCR beta motif. Disease-linked clones were reportedly significantly enriched in matched ankylosing spondylitis synovial fluid.

This receptor was obtained from a male donor with ankylosing spondylitis or in good health (not recorded which). The sample was blood, either unsorted or a sorted T cell fraction (not recorded which). The chain is built from TRBV6-1 and TRBJ2-7, with 11 bases fitting TRBD2. The CDR3 DNA reads as TGTGCCAGCACCTGGGAAGTACTAGCGGGAGTTCGTATCGAGCAGTACTTC. It codes for CASTWEVLAGVRIEQYF.